Shown below are 5 T cell receptor beta chains from a single sample sequenced in a study of cytomegalovirus exposure and HLA in healthy donors. PCR was performed using 60 Vbeta and 13 Jbeta primers. The data were produced by immunoSEQ multiplex PCR, yet TCRdb's version contains in-frame clones alone and is incomplete. The sample includes approximately 150,000 clones, about two thirds seen only once; the top ten take less than 11%. Material for sequencing was PBMCs. The receptors shown here come from a man younger than 40 in good health and CMV-seropositive.

The chain couples TRBV5-1 to TRBJ2-3; the match to TRBD2 covers 13 bases. Trimming removed 3 bases from V and 3 bases from J; junction bases left unmatched: 4. This CDR3 region has 16 residues. Germline V gene sequence: CDR1 SGHRS, CDR2 YFSETQ. The CDR3 reads CASSSQTSGRTDTQYF. The CDR3 DNA reads as TGCGCCAGCAGCTCCCAGACTAGCGGGAGGACAGATACGCAGTATTTT.

The chain is built from TRBV14 and TRBJ2-1; 9 bases map to TRBD2. The CDR3 covers 17 residues. The junction had 13 bases not matched to a gene; V was cut back by 4 bases and J by 6 bases. Per germline, CDR1 SGHDN and CDR2 FVKESK. The CDR3 spells CASSLTSGIRLLNEQFF. DNA for the CDR3: TGTGCCAGCAGCCTGACTAGCGGAATCAGATTACTCAATGAGCAGTTCTTC.

V is TRBV10-3 and J is TRBJ2-1, with 8 nucleotides matching TRBD2. The germline CDR1 and CDR2 sequences are ENHRY and SYGVKD. J was trimmed by 0 bases and V by 3 bases; bases with no gene match: 4. The CDR3 extends over 16 amino acids. The CDR3 nucleotides read TGTGCCATCAGTGATTCCCTAGCGGGCTCCTACAATGAGCAGTTCTTC. Residues: CAISDSLAGSYNEQFF.

This chain joins TRBV7-9 and TRBJ2-3, with TRBD2 matching over 11 bases. This CDR3 is 18 amino acids long. The V gene's germline CDR1 is SEHNR and CDR2 FQNEAQ (reference sequence). J lost 4 bases, V lost 10 bases, and 19 bases had no gene match. CDR3 nucleotide sequence: TGTGCCACAATCCCGAATAGCGGGAGGGCCATTGTCGCAGATACGCAGTATTTT. Its translation: CATIPNSGRAIVADTQYF.

CDR3: CATSRDRAHTEAFF. The CDR3 DNA sequence: TGTGCCACCAGCAGAGACAGGGCACACACTGAAGCTTTCTTT. The V gene is TRBV15, the J gene TRBJ1-1, with D tentatively TRBD1 (5 bases). This CDR3 region has 14 residues. The ends were cut back, 0 bases at V and 3 bases at J, with 8 bases in the middle. Germline values: CDR1 LNHNV, CDR2 YYDKDF (reference sequence). Supplemented by reference TRBV15 and TRBJ1-1, the full variable domain reads DAMVIQNPRYQVTQFGKPVTLSCSQTLNHNVMYWYQQKSSQAPKLLFHYYDKDFNNEADTPDNFQSRRPNTSFCFLDIRSPGLGDTAMYLCATSRDRAHTEAFFGQGTRLTVV.